One T cell receptor (beta chain) is described in this entry. Its antigen is not identified. The sample originates from a study of regulatory T cells in long-lasting Graves disease. Overall study context: Patients newly diagnosed with Graves' had been on antithyroid drugs for under 3 months. Points from the study as a whole: Persistent patients had more shared public clonotypes (roughly 2,700) than new patients (just over 950).

Regarding time point: newly diagnosed GD, antithyroid drugs for less than 3 months. Preparation of the TCR library used RNA extracted from PBMCs. Germline V gene lookup returns CDR1 MRHNA and CDR2 SNTAGT. With V trimmed by 9 bases and J by 4 bases, 14 bases remained unmatched. The CDR3 extends over 16 amino acids. The TCR beta library used iRepertoire HTBI primers with Arm-PCR amplification of CDR3. MiXCR, run by TCRdb on the multiplex PCR reads, gives a single entry per CDR3 protein. The sample has about 330,000 distinct CDR3 sequences, roughly 15% seen once. These data also featured in a second study, about T cells in Graves' hyperthyroidism and ophthalmopathy. That work states: With the HTBI primer set, the TCR CDR3 went through a first round of RT-PCR.

Sequencing was performed on peripheral blood mononuclear cells (PBMCs), taken at new diagnosis, from a patient treated with antithyroid drugs. The J gene is TRBJ2-3, the V gene TRBV6-4; 9 positions agree with TRBD1. The receptor was derived from a woman between 18 and 29 years old with Graves disease. CDR3 residues: CASRGTGTGNPDTQYF. CDR3 bases: TGTGCCAGTAGAGGGACGGGGACAGGGAATCCAGATACGCAGTATTTT.